This TCR beta chain was documented in a study of blood T cells in healthy people across ages (dated by TCRdb to about 2015). Describing the broader study: Template switching captured roughly one uniquely barcoded TCR beta cDNA molecule per two T cells in model experiments. Four age groups were formed from the donors: young (average roughly 15 years), middle-aged (around 40), aged (62) and long-lived (around 82). Two additional independent replicas of 1 million unique cDNA reads from the same blood draw were analyzed for two donors (one aged 18 to 30 and one aged 80 or older). Age-related changes in TCR beta repertoire diversity were measured in the study by deep sequencing normalized with unique cDNA molecular identifiers. Donors of different ages were randomly distributed across sequencing lanes to avoid experimental bias.

As to this clonotype: The antigen it binds to is not known. Qualities for individual bases were not recorded, and no much larger clone is one base off.

Points the paper makes about the study in general: Conclusive comparison of naive and antigen-experienced compartments was prevented by the profiling of bulk unsorted PBMCs. The long-lived group showed more naive CD4+ T cells, fewer expanded clones and increased TCR diversity than the aged group, suggesting age selection. Estimates of total diversity based on one million sequenced T cells were regarded as lower bounds and as underestimates. Observed TCR beta diversity correlated strongly with the percentage of naive T cells measured by flow cytometry. Because the CMV infection status of the donors was unknown, age-related changes in expanded clonotypes may potentially have been confounded. Observed TCR beta diversity per million T cells fell roughly linearly with age, and a significant reduction was already apparent by age about 43.

Cut back by 0 bases and 5 bases, the V and J ends lie 17 bases apart. The CDR3 starts with the cysteine, ends with the phenylalanine, and has 16 residues. Only CDR3 DNA is held: 48 bases, read in frame from base 1. Per the germline V gene, SGHRS is the CDR1 and YFSETQ is the CDR2. Receptor libraries were prepared by 5' RACE. A second roughly 7 to 11 cycle PCR used a sample-barcoded 5' primer and a J-beta primer mix. Each TCR beta cDNA molecule received a unique molecular identifier from a template-switch 5' adaptor carrying 12 random nucleotides. Each sample yielded at least 2.5 million CDR3-containing paired-end reads. All of the RNA was converted into first-strand cDNA using the Mint cDNA synthesis kit, with a TRBC-specific oligonucleotide serving as the primer. Following uracil-DNA glycosylase treatment, all cDNA underwent a first 18-cycle PCR with the universal primers M1SS and BC2_uni_R. As for how the authors treated the data: Each sample was normalized by randomly selecting 1 million high-quality reads, each carrying a distinct molecular identifier. Reads with shared molecular identifiers were discarded instead of being binned into consensus sequences. CDR3 identification, clonotype clustering and error correction used MiTCR with a Q25 quality threshold and the strictest error-elimination algorithm. Lower-bound total TCR beta diversity was estimated with a nonparametric unseen species model using Euler transformation. Starting from the raw public reads, TCRdb applied fastp trimming at Q25, assembled clones with MiXCR and retained in-frame beta chains. Identical CDR3 proteins give one entry, which carries the most common genes and DNA. It is TCRdb's table, rather than the study itself, that gives the V and J calls and clone size. The sample data list fewer than 2,000,000 distinct CDR3 sequences, and about two fifths of these were observed just once. The leading ten clones occupy more than 20% of the sample.

Donors were 39 systemically healthy Caucasian individuals from Russia aged roughly 6 to 100 years. Around 9.9 milliliters of peripheral blood were collected from each donor into EDTA-treated Vacutainer tubes. PBMCs were isolated by Ficoll-Paque density-gradient centrifugation, with at least 6.5 million obtained per sample. Trizol reagent was used to extract total RNA from PBMCs, with at least 6 micrograms per sample. For every donor, an aliquot of PBMCs went through flow cytometry to measure the percentages of naive CD45RAhigh/CD27high T cells. The sample was blood. The receptor's source is a human donor in good health. The rearrangement combines TRBV5-1 with TRBJ1-2; the D gene is perhaps TRBD1, on 5 matching bases. The nucleotides read TGCGCCAGCAGCTTGGAGTCCGAGGGACCTGGATATGGCTACACCTTC. Its translation reads: CASSLESEGPGYGYTF.